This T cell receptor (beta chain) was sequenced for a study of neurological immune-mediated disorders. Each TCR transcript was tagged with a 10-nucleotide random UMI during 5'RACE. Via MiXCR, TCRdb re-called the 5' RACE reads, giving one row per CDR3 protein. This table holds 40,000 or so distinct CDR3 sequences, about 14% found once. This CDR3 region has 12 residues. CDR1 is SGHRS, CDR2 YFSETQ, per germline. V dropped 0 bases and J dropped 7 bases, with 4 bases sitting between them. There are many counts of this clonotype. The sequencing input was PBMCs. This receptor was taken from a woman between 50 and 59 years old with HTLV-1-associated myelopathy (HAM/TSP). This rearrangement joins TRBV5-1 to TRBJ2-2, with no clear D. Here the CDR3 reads CASSLDIGELFF. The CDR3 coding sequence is TGCGCCAGCAGCTTGGACATCGGGGAGCTGTTTTTT.